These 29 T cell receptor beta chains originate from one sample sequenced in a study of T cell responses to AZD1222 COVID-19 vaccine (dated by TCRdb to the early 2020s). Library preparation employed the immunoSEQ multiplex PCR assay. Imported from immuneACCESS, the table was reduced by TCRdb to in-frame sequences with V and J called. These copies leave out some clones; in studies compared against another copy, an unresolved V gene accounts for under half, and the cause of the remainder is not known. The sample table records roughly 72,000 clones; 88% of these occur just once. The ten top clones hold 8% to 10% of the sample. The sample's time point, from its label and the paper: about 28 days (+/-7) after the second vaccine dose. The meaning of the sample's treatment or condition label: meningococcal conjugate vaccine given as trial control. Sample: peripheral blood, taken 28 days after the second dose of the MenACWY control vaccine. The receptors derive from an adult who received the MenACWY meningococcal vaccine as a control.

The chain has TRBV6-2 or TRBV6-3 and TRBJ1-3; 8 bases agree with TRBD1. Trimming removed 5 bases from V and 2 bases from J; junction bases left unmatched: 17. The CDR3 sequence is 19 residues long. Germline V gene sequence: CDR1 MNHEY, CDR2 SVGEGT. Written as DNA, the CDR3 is TGTGCCAGCAGTGATGGACAGGGCTCGCGGGGGAATGCTGGAAACACCATATATTTT. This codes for CASSDGQGSRGNAGNTIYF.

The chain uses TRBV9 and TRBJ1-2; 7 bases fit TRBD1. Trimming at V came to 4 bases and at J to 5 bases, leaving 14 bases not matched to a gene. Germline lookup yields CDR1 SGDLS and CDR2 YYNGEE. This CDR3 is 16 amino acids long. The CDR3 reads CASSSQGGGQKYGYTF. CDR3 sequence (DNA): TGTGCCAGCAGCTCCCAGGGAGGGGGACAGAAATATGGCTACACCTTC.

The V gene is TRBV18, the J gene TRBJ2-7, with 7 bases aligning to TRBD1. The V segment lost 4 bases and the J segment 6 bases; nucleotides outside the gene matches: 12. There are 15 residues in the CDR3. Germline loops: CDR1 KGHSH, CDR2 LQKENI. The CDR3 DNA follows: TGTGCCAGCTCACTGGATACAGGGGAGTTGAGCGAGCAGTACTTC. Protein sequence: CASSLDTGELSEQYF.

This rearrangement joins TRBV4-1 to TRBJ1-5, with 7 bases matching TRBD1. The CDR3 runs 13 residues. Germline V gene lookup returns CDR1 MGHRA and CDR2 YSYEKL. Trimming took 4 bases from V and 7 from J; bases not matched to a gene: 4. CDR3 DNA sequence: TGCGCCAGCAGCCTAACAGGGGACCAGCCCCAGCATTTT. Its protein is CASSLTGDQPQHF.

DNA of the CDR3: TGTGCCAGCAGTTTTCACCTAGCGTCCTACAATGAGCAGTTCTTC. Translated: CASSFHLASYNEQFF. The chain links TRBV7-2 to TRBJ2-1; D perhaps matches TRBD2 (6 bases). Germline loops: CDR1 SGHTA, CDR2 FQGNSA. CDR3 length: 15 residues. Trimming cost V 6 bases and J 1 base, with 13 bases left between them.

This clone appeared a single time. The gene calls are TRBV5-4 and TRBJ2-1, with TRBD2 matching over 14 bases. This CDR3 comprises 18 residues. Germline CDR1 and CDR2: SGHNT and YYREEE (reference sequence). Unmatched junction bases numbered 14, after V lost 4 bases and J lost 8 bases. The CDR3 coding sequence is TGTGCCAGCAGCGGCTCGACTAGCGGGGGGGCCGTTTTCTATGAGCAGTTCTTC. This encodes CASSGSTSGGAVFYEQFF.

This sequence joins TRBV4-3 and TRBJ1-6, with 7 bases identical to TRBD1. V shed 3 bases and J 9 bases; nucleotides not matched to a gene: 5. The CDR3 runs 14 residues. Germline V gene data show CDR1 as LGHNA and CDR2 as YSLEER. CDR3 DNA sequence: TGCGCCAGCAGCCAGGACAGGACGGCTTCACCCCTCCACTTT. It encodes CASSQDRTASPLHF.

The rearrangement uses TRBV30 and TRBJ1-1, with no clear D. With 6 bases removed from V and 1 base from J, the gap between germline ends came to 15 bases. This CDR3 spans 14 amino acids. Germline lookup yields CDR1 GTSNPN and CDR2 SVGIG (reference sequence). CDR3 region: CACPPQPSNTEAFF. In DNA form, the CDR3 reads TGTGCCTGCCCTCCTCAACCTTCGAACACTGAAGCTTTCTTT.

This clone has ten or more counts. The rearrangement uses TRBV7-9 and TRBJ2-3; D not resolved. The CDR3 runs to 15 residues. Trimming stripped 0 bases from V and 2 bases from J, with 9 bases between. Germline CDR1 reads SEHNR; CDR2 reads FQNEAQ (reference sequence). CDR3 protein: CASSLAVYLTDTQYF. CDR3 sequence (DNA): TGTGCCAGCAGCTTAGCGGTCTACCTCACAGATACGCAGTATTTT.

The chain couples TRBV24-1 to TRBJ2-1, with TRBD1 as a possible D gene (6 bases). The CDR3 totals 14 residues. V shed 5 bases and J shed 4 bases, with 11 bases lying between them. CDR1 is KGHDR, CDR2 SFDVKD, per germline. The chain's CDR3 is CATSVRDIYNEQFF. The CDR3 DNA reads TGTGCCACCAGTGTTCGGGACATATACAATGAGCAGTTCTTC.

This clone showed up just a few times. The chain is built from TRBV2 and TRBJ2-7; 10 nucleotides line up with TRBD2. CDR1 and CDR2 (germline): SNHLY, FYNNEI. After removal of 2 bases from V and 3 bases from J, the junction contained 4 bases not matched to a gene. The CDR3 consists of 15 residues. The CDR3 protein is CASSEILAGGYEQYF. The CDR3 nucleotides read TGTGCCAGCAGTGAAATTTTAGCGGGGGGCTACGAGCAGTACTTC.

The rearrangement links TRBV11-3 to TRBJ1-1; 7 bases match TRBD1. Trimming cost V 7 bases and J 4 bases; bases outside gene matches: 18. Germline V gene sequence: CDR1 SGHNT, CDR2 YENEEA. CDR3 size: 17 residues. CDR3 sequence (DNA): TGTGCCAGCACCCCCCGTGGGGGAGGGGGCGGTAGCACTGAAGCTTTCTTT. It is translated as CASTPRGGGGGSTEAFF.

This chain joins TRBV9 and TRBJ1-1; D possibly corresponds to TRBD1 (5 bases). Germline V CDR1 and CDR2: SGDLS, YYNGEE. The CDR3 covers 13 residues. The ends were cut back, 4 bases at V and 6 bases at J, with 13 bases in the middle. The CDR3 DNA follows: TGTGCCAGCAGCCCATTCACGGGGGCTGAAGCTTTCTTT. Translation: CASSPFTGAEAFF.

The CDR3: CASSPRGGPHQPQHF. DNA of the CDR3: TGTGCCAGCAGCCCCCGGGGGGGGCCCCATCAGCCCCAGCATTTT. This chain links TRBV7-9 with TRBJ1-5, with a possible D match to TRBD1 (6 bases). This CDR3 is 15 amino acids long. Germline assignment: CDR1 SEHNR and CDR2 FQNEAQ (reference sequence). Trimming removed 5 bases from V and 5 bases from J, with 16 bases in between.

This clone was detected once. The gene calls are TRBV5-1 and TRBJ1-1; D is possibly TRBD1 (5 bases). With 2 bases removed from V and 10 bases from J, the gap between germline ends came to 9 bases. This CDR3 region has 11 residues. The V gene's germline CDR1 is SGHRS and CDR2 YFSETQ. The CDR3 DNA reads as TGCGCCAGCAGCTTAGACAGCGGAGCTTTCTTT. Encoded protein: CASSLDSGAFF.

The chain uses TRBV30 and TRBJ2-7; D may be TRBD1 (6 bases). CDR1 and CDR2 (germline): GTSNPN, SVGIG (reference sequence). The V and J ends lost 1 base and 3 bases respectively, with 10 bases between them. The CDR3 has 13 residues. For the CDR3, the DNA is TGTGCCTGGAGTGGGGGGCGAGTCTACGAGCAGTACTTC. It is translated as CAWSGGRVYEQYF.

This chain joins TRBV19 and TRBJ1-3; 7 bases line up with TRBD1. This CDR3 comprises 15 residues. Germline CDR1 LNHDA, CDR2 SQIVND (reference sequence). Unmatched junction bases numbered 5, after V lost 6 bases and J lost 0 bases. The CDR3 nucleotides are TGTGCCAGTAGAAAGACAGGGTCCTCTGGAAACACCATATATTTT. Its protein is CASRKTGSSGNTIYF.

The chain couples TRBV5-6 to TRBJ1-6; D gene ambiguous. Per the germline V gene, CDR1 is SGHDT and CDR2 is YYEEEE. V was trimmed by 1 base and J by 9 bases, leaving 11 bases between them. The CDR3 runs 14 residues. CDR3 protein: CASSLSSRSSPLHF. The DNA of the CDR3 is TGTGCCAGCAGCTTGAGCTCTAGAAGTTCACCCCTCCACTTT.

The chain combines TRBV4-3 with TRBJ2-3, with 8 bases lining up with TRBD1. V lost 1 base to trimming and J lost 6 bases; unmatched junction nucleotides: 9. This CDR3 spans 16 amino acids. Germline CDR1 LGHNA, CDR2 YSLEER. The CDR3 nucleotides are TGCGCCAGCAGCCAAGGCCGGACAGGGCTAGGCGATACGCAGTATTTT. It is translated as CASSQGRTGLGDTQYF.

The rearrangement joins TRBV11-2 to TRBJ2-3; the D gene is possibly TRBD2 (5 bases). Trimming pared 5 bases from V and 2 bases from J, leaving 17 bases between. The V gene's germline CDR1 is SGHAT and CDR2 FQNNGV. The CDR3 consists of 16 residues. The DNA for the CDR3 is TGTGCCAGCAGCGTAGGAGCGGACTTTCACACAGATACGCAGTATTTT. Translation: CASSVGADFHTDTQYF. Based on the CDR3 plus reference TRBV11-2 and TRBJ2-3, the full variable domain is EAGVAQSPRYKIIEKRQSVAFWCNPISGHATLYWYQQILGQGPKLLIQFQNNGVVDDSQLPKDRFSAERLKGVDSTLKIQPAKLEDSAVYLCASSVGADFHTDTQYFGPGTRLTVL.

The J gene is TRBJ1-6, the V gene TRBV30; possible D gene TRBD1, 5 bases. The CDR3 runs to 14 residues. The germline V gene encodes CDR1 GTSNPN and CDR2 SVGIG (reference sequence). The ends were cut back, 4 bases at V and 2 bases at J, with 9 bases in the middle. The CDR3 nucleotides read TGTGCCTGGAAGGGGCAAGCCTATAATTCACCCCTCCACTTT. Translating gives CAWKGQAYNSPLHF.

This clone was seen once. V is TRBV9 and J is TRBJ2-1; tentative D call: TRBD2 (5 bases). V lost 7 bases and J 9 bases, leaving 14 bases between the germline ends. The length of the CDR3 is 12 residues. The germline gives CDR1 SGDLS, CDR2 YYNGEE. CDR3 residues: CASGSRRGEQFF. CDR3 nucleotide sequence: TGTGCCAGCGGGTCAAGACGGGGTGAGCAGTTCTTC.

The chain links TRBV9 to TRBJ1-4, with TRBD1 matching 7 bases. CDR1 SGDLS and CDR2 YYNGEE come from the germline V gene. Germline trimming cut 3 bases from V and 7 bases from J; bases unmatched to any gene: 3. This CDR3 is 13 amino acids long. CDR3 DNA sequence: TGTGCCAGCAGCGACGACAGGGCTGAAAAACTGTTTTTT. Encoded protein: CASSDDRAEKLFF.

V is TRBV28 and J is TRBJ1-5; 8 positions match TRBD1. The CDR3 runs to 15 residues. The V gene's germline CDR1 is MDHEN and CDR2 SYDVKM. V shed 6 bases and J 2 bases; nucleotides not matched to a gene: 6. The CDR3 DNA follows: TGTGCCAGCAGCCGTTACAGGGGGGGCAATCAGCCCCAGCATTTT. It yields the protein CASSRYRGGNQPQHF. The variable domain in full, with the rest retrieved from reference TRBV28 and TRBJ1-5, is DVKVTQSSRYLVKRTGEKVFLECVQDMDHENMFWYRQDPGLGLRLIYFSYDVKMKEKGDIPEGYSVSREKKERFSLILESASTNQTSMYLCASSRYRGGNQPQHFGDGTRLSIL.

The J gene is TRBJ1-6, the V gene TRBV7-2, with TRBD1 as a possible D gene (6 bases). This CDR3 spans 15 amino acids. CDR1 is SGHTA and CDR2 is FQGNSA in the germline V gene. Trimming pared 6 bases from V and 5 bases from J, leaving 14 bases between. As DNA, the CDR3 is TGTGCCAGCAGACCGGGAGGGGGGGATAATTCACCCCTCCACTTT. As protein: CASRPGGGDNSPLHF.

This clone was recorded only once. CDR3 coding DNA: TGTGCCAGTAGTATCGGGCTATCCGGGGAGCTGTTTTTT. It yields the protein CASSIGLSGELFF. The chain joins TRBV19 to TRBJ2-2, with unresolved D. The V end was cut by 3 bases, the J end by 6 bases, with 8 bases between. The CDR3 totals 13 residues. Germline values: CDR1 LNHDA, CDR2 SQIVND (reference sequence).

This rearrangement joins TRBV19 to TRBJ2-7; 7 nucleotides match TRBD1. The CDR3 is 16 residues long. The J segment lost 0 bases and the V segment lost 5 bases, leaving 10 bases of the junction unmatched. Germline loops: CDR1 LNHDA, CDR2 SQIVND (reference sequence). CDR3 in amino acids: CASSATSRDSSYEQYF. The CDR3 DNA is TGTGCCAGTAGTGCAACATCCCGGGACAGCTCCTACGAGCAGTACTTC.

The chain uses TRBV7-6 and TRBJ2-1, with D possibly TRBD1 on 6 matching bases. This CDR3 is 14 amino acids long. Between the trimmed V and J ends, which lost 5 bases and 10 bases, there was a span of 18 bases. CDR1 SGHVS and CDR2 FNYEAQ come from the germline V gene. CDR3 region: CASSPGSGGREQFF. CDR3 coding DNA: TGTGCCAGCAGCCCGGGGAGTGGGGGCCGGGAGCAGTTCTTC.

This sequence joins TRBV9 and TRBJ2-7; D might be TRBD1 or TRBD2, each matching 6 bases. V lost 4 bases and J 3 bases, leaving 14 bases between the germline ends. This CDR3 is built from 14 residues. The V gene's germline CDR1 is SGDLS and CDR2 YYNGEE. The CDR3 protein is CASSPPGGHYEQYF. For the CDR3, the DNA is TGTGCCAGCAGCCCCCCCGGGGGCCACTACGAGCAGTACTTC.